This T cell receptor beta chain was captured by sequencing in a study of PD-1 blockade in classical Hodgkin lymphoma. The repertoire was sequenced with immunoSEQ multiplex PCR; TCRdb's copy has only in-frame clones and lacks some. The sample records tens of thousands of clones, 88% being singletons. The time point here: newly diagnosed, previously untreated cHL patient sample. Starting with thawed PBMCs, CD4+ T cells were purified by magnetic negative selection. The CDR3 is 14 residues long. Germline CDR1 and CDR2: WSHSY and SAAADI. Trimming removed 7 bases from V and 7 bases from J; junction bases left unmatched: 12.

The sequence derives from a human donor with classical Hodgkin lymphoma. The sequencing sample was made of CD4+ T cells from blood. The rearrangement links TRBV10-2 to TRBJ2-5; 7 bases are a match to TRBD1. Here the CDR3 reads CASTKDRPTGTQYF. In DNA form, the CDR3 reads TGCGCCAGCACAAAGGACAGGCCCACGGGGACCCAGTACTTC.